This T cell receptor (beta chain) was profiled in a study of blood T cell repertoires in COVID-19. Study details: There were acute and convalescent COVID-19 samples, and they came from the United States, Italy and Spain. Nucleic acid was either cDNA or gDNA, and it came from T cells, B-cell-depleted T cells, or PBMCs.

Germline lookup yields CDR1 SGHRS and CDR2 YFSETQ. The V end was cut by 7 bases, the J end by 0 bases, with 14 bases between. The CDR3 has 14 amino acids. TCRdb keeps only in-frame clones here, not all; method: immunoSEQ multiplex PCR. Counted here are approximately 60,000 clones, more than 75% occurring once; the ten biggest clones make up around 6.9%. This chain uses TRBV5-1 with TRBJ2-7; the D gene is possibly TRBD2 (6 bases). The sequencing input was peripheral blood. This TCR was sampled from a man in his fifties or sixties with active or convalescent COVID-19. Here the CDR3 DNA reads TGCGCCAGCCGGGGCGGGATCGGCTCCTACGAGCAGTACTTC. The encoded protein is CASRGGIGSYEQYF.